The T cell receptor beta chain described here comes from a study of early T cells in non-severe SARS-CoV-2 infection. Study context: The chains were unpaired, and the sequenced material was bulk RNA from unsorted whole blood.

Germline loops: CDR1 SSHAT, CDR2 FNYEAQ (reference sequence). The junction had 4 bases not matched to a gene; V was cut back by 5 bases and J by 1 base. The CDR3 spans 14 residues. One entry per CDR3 protein, called by TCRdb with MiXCR from the 5' RACE reads. The table includes 79,000 or so distinct CDR3 sequences, around 13% detected once. Sequenced input: whole blood. The chain is built from TRBV7-7 and TRBJ2-5, with TRBD2 matching over 7 bases. This clonotype was sampled from an adult who was a healthcare worker with PCR-confirmed SARS-CoV-2 infection or an uninfected control (not recorded which). This chain's CDR3 is CASSPSGTQETQYF. CDR3 in DNA: TGTGCCAGCAGCCCTAGCGGAACCCAAGAGACCCAGTACTTC.